A single sample gave rise to the 25 T cell receptor beta chains below, sequenced in a study of blood T cell repertoires in COVID-19. The table came from immunoSEQ multiplex PCR; TCRdb's copy has only in-frame clones and leaves some out. The sample gives about 320,000 clones, roughly 86% of which show up once; about 8.9% is in the top ten. The sample consisted of PBMCs or T cells enriched from blood (not recorded which). The receptors come from a woman aged 18-29 years who had recovered from COVID-19.

This sequence joins TRBV18 and TRBJ2-7; a possible D gene is TRBD1 (5 bases). The V and J ends lost 2 bases and 3 bases respectively, with 11 bases between them. Germline V gene sequence: CDR1 KGHSH, CDR2 LQKENI. CDR3 size: 14 residues. CDR3 sequence reads: CASSPSGSGYEQYF. As DNA, the CDR3 is TGTGCCAGCTCACCATCAGGGTCTGGCTACGAGCAGTACTTC.

In nucleotides, the CDR3 is TGTGCCAGCAGTTTACGCGGATGGGGAGCCACTGAAGCTTTCTTT. It translates to CASSLRGWGATEAFF. The chain combines TRBV27 with TRBJ1-1; D uncertain. The CDR3 is made up of 15 amino acids. Germline assignment: CDR1 MNHEY and CDR2 SMNVEV (reference sequence). The ends were cut back, 2 bases at V and 4 bases at J, with 14 bases in the middle.

This clone was seen a handful of times. The chain joins TRBV9 to TRBJ1-1; maybe TRBD1 (6 bases). Trimming pared 3 bases from V and 1 base from J, leaving 13 bases between. This CDR3 is 15 amino acids long. Germline loops: CDR1 SGDLS, CDR2 YYNGEE. The CDR3 coding sequence is TGTGCCAGCAGCGAGAGTACGACAGGGAACACTGAAGCTTTCTTT. It codes for CASSESTTGNTEAFF.

This chain links TRBV7-6 with TRBJ2-1; D is possibly TRBD1 (6 bases). Trimming removed 4 bases from V and 2 bases from J, with 15 bases in between. The CDR3 has 16 amino acids. Per germline, CDR1 SGHVS and CDR2 FNYEAQ. The CDR3 DNA follows: TGTGCCAGCAGCTCTTTACAGGGTCGGGCCTACAATGAGCAGTTCTTC. It codes for CASSSLQGRAYNEQFF.

This sequence joins TRBV15 and TRBJ1-3; D perhaps matches TRBD1 (5 bases). The ends were cut back, 5 bases at V and 0 bases at J, with 11 bases in the middle. The CDR3 has 15 residues. Germline assignment: CDR1 LNHNV and CDR2 YYDKDF (reference sequence). This CDR3 reads CATSRTGLSGNTIYF. DNA for the CDR3: TGTGCCACCAGCCGAACAGGCCTCTCTGGAAACACCATATATTTT. Based on the CDR3 plus reference TRBV15 and TRBJ1-3, the full variable domain is DAMVIQNPRYQVTQFGKPVTLSCSQTLNHNVMYWYQQKSSQAPKLLFHYYDKDFNNEADTPDNFQSRRPNTSFCFLDIRSPGLGDTAMYLCATSRTGLSGNTIYFGEGSWLTVV.

The chain links TRBV24-1 to TRBJ2-3, with D unclear. This CDR3 spans 13 amino acids. Trimming left V 4 bases short and J 4 bases short, with 8 bases between. The germline CDR1 and CDR2 sequences are KGHDR and SFDVKD. CDR3 nucleotides: TGTGCCACCAGTGACCCAAATCCAGATACGCAGTATTTT. This translates into CATSDPNPDTQYF.

The chain is built from TRBV21-1 and TRBJ2-3; TRBD2 is the table's D call, not checked against the DNA. TRBV21-1 is labeled a pseudogene. This CDR3 has 20 amino acids. CDR3 in DNA: TGTGCCAGCAGCGCCCCGGGACTAGCGGGGGGCCCACGTTGCACAGATACGCAGTATTTT. Its protein is CASSAPGLAGGPRCTDTQYF.

This clone occurred a few times. The chain carries TRBV12-3 or TRBV12-4 and TRBJ1-4; no reliable D call. The CDR3 runs 13 residues. The V end was cut by 2 bases, the J end by 7 bases, with 8 bases between. CDR3 nucleotides: TGTGCCAGCAGTTTATGGGCCAGTGAAAAACTGTTTTTT. This translates into CASSLWASEKLFF.

The CDR3 DNA is TGTGCCAGCAGCTTGGGTCCTAGCGTTAACAATGAGCAGTTCTTC. Residues: CASSLGPSVNNEQFF. The chain is built from TRBV5-4 and TRBJ2-1; TRBD2 is a possible D gene (6 bases). This CDR3 spans 15 amino acids. Trimming took 0 bases from V and 5 from J, leaving 12 bases between them. Germline CDR1 is SGHNT and CDR2 is YYREEE (reference sequence).

CDR3 nucleotides: TGTGCCACCAGTGGTTCGCTCCCGGGACAGAAAGATCCAGAGACCCAGTACTTC. Translated: CATSGSLPGQKDPETQYF. This chain links TRBV24-1 with TRBJ2-5; 7 bases are a match to TRBD1. Germline V gene data show CDR1 as KGHDR and CDR2 as SFDVKD. Trimming took 5 bases from V and 4 from J; bases not matched to a gene: 18. The CDR3 spans 18 residues.

The chain employs TRBV2 and TRBJ2-6, with D unclear. V was pared by 7 bases and J by 0 bases, with 13 bases between. Germline-derived CDR1 and CDR2 are SNHLY and FYNNEI. The CDR3 length is 16 residues. The CDR3 DNA is TGTGCCAGCAACCCAACATTGGCCTCTGGGGCCAACGTCCTGACTTTC. It is translated as CASNPTLASGANVLTF.

This chain connects TRBV9 to TRBJ2-7, with D possibly matching TRBD1 (6 bases). CDR1 SGDLS and CDR2 YYNGEE come from the germline V gene. The CDR3 extends over 15 amino acids. Between the trimmed V and J ends, which lost 0 bases and 5 bases, there was a span of 15 bases. CDR3 loop: CASSVVGAGIHEQYF. CDR3 bases: TGTGCCAGCAGCGTAGTGGGGGCAGGGATCCACGAGCAGTACTTC.

This chain joins TRBV19 and TRBJ1-5; TRBD1 matches at 7 bases. The CDR3 runs 15 residues. Per the germline V gene, CDR1 is LNHDA and CDR2 is SQIVND (reference sequence). J gave up 4 bases and V 4 bases, and 7 bases lay outside the gene matches. The DNA of the CDR3 is TGTGCCAGTAGTAGGGGACAGAGAATAAATCAGCCCCAGCATTTT. This translates into CASSRGQRINQPQHF.

The chain links TRBV4-2 to TRBJ2-1, with 12 bases that match TRBD2. CDR1 and CDR2 (germline): LGHNA, YNFKEQ. V gave up 0 bases and J gave up 2 bases; unmatched junction bases: 11. This CDR3 contains 20 residues. The CDR3 DNA reads TGTGCCAGCAGCCAAGATTTCGCGGGACTAGCGGGTATCACCTACAATGAGCAGTTCTTC. It specifies CASSQDFAGLAGITYNEQFF.

This clone was counted once. The rearrangement links TRBV21-1 to TRBJ2-7; the DNA was not used to check the table's D call, TRBD2. TRBV21-1 is shown as a pseudogene. CDR3 size: 12 residues. Here the CDR3 reads CAGQSGTYEQYF. CDR3 bases: TGTGCCGGGCAGAGCGGAACCTACGAGCAGTACTTC.

The rearrangement joins TRBV6-1 to TRBJ1-5, with 9 bases that match TRBD1. The germline V gene encodes CDR1 MNHNS and CDR2 SASEGT. Trimming at V came to 2 bases and at J to 3 bases, leaving 5 bases not matched to a gene. The CDR3 is made up of 16 amino acids. CDR3 in DNA: TGTGCCAGCAGTGAAACGGGACAGGGATACAATCAGCCCCAGCATTTT. As protein: CASSETGQGYNQPQHF.

J is TRBJ1-2 and V is TRBV29-1; TRBD1 is a possible D gene (5 bases). V dropped 5 bases and J dropped 6 bases, with 19 bases sitting between them. This CDR3 is built from 14 residues. CDR1 SQVTM and CDR2 ANQGSEA come from the germline V gene. The CDR3 protein is CSVSRTAGGDGYTF. Written as DNA, the CDR3 is TGCAGCGTTTCGAGGACCGCCGGGGGGGATGGCTACACCTTC. Looking up the rest from reference TRBV29-1 and TRBJ1-2 gives the full variable domain: SAVISQKPSRDICQRGTSLTIQCQVDSQVTMMFWYRQQPGQSLTLIATANQGSEATYESGFVIDKFPISRPNLTFSTLTVSNMSPEDSSIYLCSVSRTAGGDGYTFGSGTRLTVV.

The rearrangement links TRBV6-5 to TRBJ1-2, with D possibly being TRBD1 (6 bases). Between the trimmed V and J ends, which lost 6 bases and 7 bases, there was a span of 12 bases. The germline CDR1 and CDR2 sequences are MNHEY and SVGAGI. The CDR3 extends over 12 amino acids. CDR3 DNA: TGTGCCAGCAGGGGGGCTGGGAGTGGCTACACCTTC. Translating gives CASRGAGSGYTF.

The chain uses TRBV5-1 and TRBJ2-1; D is possibly TRBD2 (5 bases). This CDR3 region has 14 residues. Trimming removed 1 base from V and 3 bases from J, with 8 bases in between. CDR1 and CDR2 from the germline V gene are SGHRS and YFSETQ. DNA for the CDR3: TGCGCCAGCAGCTTGCCGGGGAGCTACAATGAGCAGTTCTTC. Its protein product is CASSLPGSYNEQFF.

About this clone itself: The same CDR3 can be traced to other DNA sequences in this sample. This chain uses TRBV27 with TRBJ1-6, with D possibly matching TRBD1 (5 bases). Per the germline V gene, CDR1 is MNHEY and CDR2 is SMNVEV (reference sequence). The CDR3 covers 13 residues. Trimming took 6 bases from V and 8 from J, leaving 11 bases between them. The CDR3 DNA sequence: TGTGCCAGCAGCCCCAGGGATTATTCACCCCTCCACTTT. Amino acids: CASSPRDYSPLHF.

The chain carries TRBV3-1 (or the pseudogene TRBV3-2) and TRBJ2-2; 8 positions match TRBD1. There are 15 residues in the CDR3. The ends lost 3 bases at V and 5 bases at J; junction bases unmatched: 5. Germline CDR1 and CDR2: LGHDT and YNNKEL (reference sequence). The CDR3 nucleotides read TGTGCCAGCAGCCATGGACAGGGTCGAACCGGGGAGCTGTTTTTT. This gives the protein CASSHGQGRTGELFF.

The rearrangement links TRBV20-1 to TRBJ2-3; 7 nucleotides match TRBD2. V shed 3 bases and J 0 bases; nucleotides not matched to a gene: 9. Germline CDR1 is DFQATT and CDR2 is SNEGSKA (reference sequence). This CDR3 comprises 16 residues. This chain's CDR3 is CSASRRGSASTDTQYF. The CDR3, as DNA: TGCAGTGCTAGTCGGCGCGGGAGCGCTAGCACAGATACGCAGTATTTT.

The chain is built from TRBV5-4 and TRBJ2-1; a possible D gene is TRBD2 (6 bases). The CDR3 sequence is 14 residues long. Germline V CDR1 and CDR2: SGHNT, YYREEE (reference sequence). Trimming removed 1 base at V and 5 bases at J, with 10 bases between. CDR3 loop: CASSLWRDDNEQFF. For the CDR3, the DNA is TGTGCCAGCAGCTTGTGGCGGGACGACAATGAGCAGTTCTTC.

This clone has only one observation. The gene calls are TRBV27 and TRBJ1-1; D gene unclear. V was trimmed by 5 bases and J by 1 base, leaving 8 bases between them. The CDR3 has 13 amino acids. Per the germline V gene, CDR1 is MNHEY and CDR2 is SMNVEV (reference sequence). The CDR3 region is CASSSPPNTEAFF. The DNA for the CDR3 is TGTGCCAGCAGTAGCCCACCGAACACTGAAGCTTTCTTT.

As concerns this clone: Compared with germline, one end of the junction differs, possibly owing to a read error. This chain connects TRBV6-1 to TRBJ1-2; 7 bases map to TRBD1. This CDR3 has 12 amino acids. Germline lookup yields CDR1 MNHNS and CDR2 SASEGT. DNA of the CDR3: TGTGCCAGCAGTGACCTCCGTGACAGGGCGTTCTTC. It yields the protein CASSDLRDRAFF.